A single T cell receptor beta chain is shown here with its context. Its target is unknown. The data derive from a study of memory CD4+ T cells and cytomegalovirus serostatus. Whole-study context: Healthy Belgian adult donors included roughly ten CMV-positive and fewer than 25 CMV-negative people. General study points: A US-trained random forest predicted CMV serostatus with median AUC approximately 0.9.

Method: immunoSEQ multiplex PCR; TCRdb's copy keeps in-frame clones and lacks some. In the table there are just under 65,000 clones, approximately 77% of which are singletons. The sort gate was single viable CD3+CD4+CD8-CD45RO+ cells for memory CD4+ T cells. Serum IgG to CMV pp150, pp28, p38 and p52 defined serostatus. This CDR3 spans 12 amino acids. Deletions cut 8 bases from V and 11 bases from J, with 15 bases between. Germline V gives CDR1 MRHNA, CDR2 SNTAGT. The V and J genes are TRBV6-4 and TRBJ1-4; D gene uncertain. The origin of this receptor is an adult in good health and CMV-seronegative. The sequenced material came from memory CD4+ T cells from blood. CDR3 nucleotide sequence: TGTGCCAGCGAAGATCCTGTCGGGAAACTGTTTTTT. Amino acid sequence: CASEDPVGKLFF.